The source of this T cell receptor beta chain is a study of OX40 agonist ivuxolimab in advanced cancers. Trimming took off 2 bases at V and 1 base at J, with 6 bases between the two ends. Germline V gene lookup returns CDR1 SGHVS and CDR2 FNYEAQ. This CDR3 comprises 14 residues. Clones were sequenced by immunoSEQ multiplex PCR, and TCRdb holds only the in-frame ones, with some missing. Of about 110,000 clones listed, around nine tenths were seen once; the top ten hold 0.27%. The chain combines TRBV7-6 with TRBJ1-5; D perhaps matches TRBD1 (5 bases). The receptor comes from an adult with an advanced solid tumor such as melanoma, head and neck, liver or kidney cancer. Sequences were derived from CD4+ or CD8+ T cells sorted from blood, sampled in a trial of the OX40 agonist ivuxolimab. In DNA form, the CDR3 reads TGTGCCAGCAGCTTACCAGGGAGCAATCAGCCCCAGCATTTT. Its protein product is CASSLPGSNQPQHF. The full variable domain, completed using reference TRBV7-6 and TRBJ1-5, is GAGVSQSPRYKVTKRGQDVALRCDPISGHVSLYWYRQALGQGPEFLTYFNYEAQQDKSGLPNDRFSAERPEGSISTLTIQRTEQRDSAMYRCASSLPGSNQPQHFGDGTRLSIL.